This TCR beta chain stems from a study of T-cell memory formation after mild COVID-19. Study findings and constraints: A second wave of clones peaked on day 37, and their SARS-CoV-2 specificity went unconfirmed.

A single count supports this clonotype. Its antigen is unknown. The V gene's germline CDR1 is SGHRS and CDR2 YFSETQ. The CDR3 runs to 15 residues. Deletions cut 0 bases from V and 4 bases from J, with 12 bases between. TCRdb ran MiXCR on the 5' RACE reads and lists one entry per CDR3 protein. The sample holds about 90,000 distinct CDR3 sequences, about 12% seen once. This TCR derives from an adult woman who had mild COVID-19 (a few samples of this study predate the infection). Cell type and time point are not known. V usage is TRBV5-1 and J usage is TRBJ2-3, with a possible D match to TRBD1 (5 bases). Sequencing was carried out using PBMCs or a T cell subset sorted from them (not recorded which). This chain's CDR3 is CASSLEGQSADTQYF. In DNA, the CDR3 is TGCGCCAGCAGCTTGGAGGGGCAAAGCGCAGATACGCAGTATTTT.